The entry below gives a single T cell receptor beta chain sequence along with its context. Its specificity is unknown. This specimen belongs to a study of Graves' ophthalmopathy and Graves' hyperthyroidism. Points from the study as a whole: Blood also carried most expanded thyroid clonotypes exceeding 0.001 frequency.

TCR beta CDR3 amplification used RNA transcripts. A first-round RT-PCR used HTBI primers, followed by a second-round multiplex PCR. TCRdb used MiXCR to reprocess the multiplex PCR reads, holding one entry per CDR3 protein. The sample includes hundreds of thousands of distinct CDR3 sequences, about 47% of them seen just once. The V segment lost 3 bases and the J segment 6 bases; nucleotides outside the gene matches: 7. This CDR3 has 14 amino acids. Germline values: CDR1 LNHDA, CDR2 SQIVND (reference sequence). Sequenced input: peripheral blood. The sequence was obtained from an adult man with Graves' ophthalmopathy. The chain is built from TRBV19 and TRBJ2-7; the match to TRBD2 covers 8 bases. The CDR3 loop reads CASSMNSGSGEQYF. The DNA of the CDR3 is TGTGCCAGTAGTATGAACAGCGGGAGCGGCGAGCAGTACTTC.